These 31 T cell receptor beta chains share one sample of origin, sequenced in a study of cytomegalovirus exposure and HLA in healthy donors. Primers for the PCR totalled 60 Vbeta and 13 Jbeta. Generated by immunoSEQ multiplex PCR, the TCRdb table keeps only in-frame clones and is missing some. Among 75,000 to 100,000 clones listed, roughly three fifths were seen once. Source material: PBMCs. The origin of the receptors is a man between 60 and 75 years old in good health and CMV-seronegative.

This clone was counted a single time. Other nucleotide sequences in the sample specify the same CDR3. The chain joins TRBV5-1 to TRBJ1-2, with no clear D. Between the trimmed V and J ends, which lost 0 bases and 5 bases, there was a span of 11 bases. This CDR3 is 14 amino acids long. Per the germline V gene, CDR1 is SGHRS and CDR2 is YFSETQ. As DNA, the CDR3 is TGCGCCAGCAGCTTGGCCGGGGAAGGTTATGGCTACACCTTC. Translation: CASSLAGEGYGYTF. The variable domain in full, completed from reference TRBV5-1 and TRBJ1-2, reads KAGVTQTPRYLIKTRGQQVTLSCSPISGHRSVSWYQQTPGQGLQFLFEYFSETQRNKGNFPGRFSGRQFSNSRSEMNVSTLELGDSALYLCASSLAGEGYGYTFGSGTRLTVV.

The rearrangement uses TRBV6-6 and TRBJ2-3, with 10 positions matching TRBD1. The CDR3 is made up of 15 amino acids. Germline V lookup: CDR1 MNHNY, CDR2 SVGAGI (reference sequence). After removal of 6 bases from V and 3 bases from J, the junction contained 6 bases not matched to a gene. As DNA, the CDR3 is TGTGCCAGCAGCAAGGGACAGGGGAAGACAGATACGCAGTATTTT. This translates into CASSKGQGKTDTQYF.

CDR3 region: CASSLDAGPRNTIYF. The CDR3 coding sequence is TGTGCCAGCAGCTTAGATGCGGGACCCAGAAACACCATATATTTT. The J gene is TRBJ1-3, the V gene TRBV7-2; perhaps TRBD1 as D (5 bases). The CDR3 spans 15 residues. Germline lookup yields CDR1 SGHTA and CDR2 FQGNSA. Trimming shortened V by 1 base and J by 5 bases, and 12 bases separated the two germline ends.

This clone was counted only a few times. The rearrangement links TRBV6-5 to TRBJ1-5; D is uncertain. Germline values: CDR1 MNHEY, CDR2 SVGAGI. The CDR3 has 16 amino acids. The V end lost 2 bases, the J end lost 3 bases, and 14 bases lay between the germline ends. CDR3 region: CASSYISPSVNQPQHF. Written as DNA, the CDR3 is TGTGCCAGCAGTTACATAAGTCCCAGCGTCAATCAGCCCCAGCATTTT.

This rearrangement joins TRBV18 to TRBJ2-5; TRBD1 might be the D (6 bases). CDR3 size: 14 residues. Germline lookup yields CDR1 KGHSH and CDR2 LQKENI. Deletions cut 3 bases from V and 5 bases from J, with 13 bases between. CDR3 nucleotides: TGTGCCAGCTCACCGGGGGCGACCACGGAGACCCAGTACTTC. This translates into CASSPGATTETQYF.

This rearrangement joins TRBV19 to TRBJ2-5; a possible D gene is TRBD2 (6 bases). This CDR3 spans 17 amino acids. Germline V gene lookup returns CDR1 LNHDA and CDR2 SQIVND (reference sequence). V dropped 5 bases and J dropped 2 bases, with 21 bases sitting between them. The CDR3 loop reads CASSALRAGGWQETQYF. The CDR3 DNA reads as TGTGCCAGTAGTGCCCTCCGAGCGGGCGGTTGGCAAGAGACCCAGTACTTC.

This clone was found a few times. The CDR3 region has the DNA TGTGCCAGCAGTGAACAGGGGGCTGTGACCGGGGAGCTGTTTTTT. Protein sequence: CASSEQGAVTGELFF. The rearrangement joins TRBV6-4 to TRBJ2-2; 9 nucleotides line up with TRBD1. Germline assignment: CDR1 MRHNA and CDR2 SNTAGT. Unmatched junction bases numbered 4, after V lost 3 bases and J lost 5 bases. CDR3 length equals 15 residues.

In this sample, this clone turned up once. V gene TRBV19 combines with J gene TRBJ1-5, with a tentative D call TRBD1 (5 bases). This CDR3 has 14 residues. From germline, CDR1 is LNHDA and CDR2 SQIVND (reference sequence). With 8 bases removed from V and 5 bases from J, the gap between germline ends came to 16 bases. The CDR3 region has the DNA TGTGCCAGTGCAAGGGGAATTGACTATCAGCCCCAGCATTTT. Protein product: CASARGIDYQPQHF.

The chain combines TRBV7-3 with TRBJ1-6; the D is unclear. In germline, CDR1 is SGHTA, CDR2 FQGTGA. This CDR3 is 14 amino acids long. Trimming left V 6 bases short and J 7 bases short, with 13 bases between. CDR3 sequence (DNA): TGTGCCAGCAGTCTCAGAGAGCGGAATTCACCCCTCCACTTT. Protein: CASSLRERNSPLHF.

The chain uses TRBV6-4 and TRBJ2-7; 9 bases match TRBD1. The CDR3 is 15 residues long. Germline lookup yields CDR1 MRHNA and CDR2 SNTAGT. Trimming took 4 bases from V and 5 from J; bases not matched to a gene: 9. The CDR3 region has the DNA TGTGCCAGCAGTGCCGAACAGGGGGCGTCTCACGAGCAGTACTTC. This codes for CASSAEQGASHEQYF.

The chain links TRBV6-6 to TRBJ1-3, with TRBD1 identical over 10 bases. Germline-derived CDR1 and CDR2 are MNHNY and SVGAGI (reference sequence). The CDR3 length is 16 residues. The V gene end was trimmed by 6 bases and the J gene end by 4 bases; junction bases not matched to a gene: 9. CDR3 protein: CASRHAGTGVGNTIYF. CDR3 DNA: TGTGCCAGCAGACACGCCGGGACAGGGGTAGGAAACACCATATATTTT.

There are a few counts of this clone. V gene TRBV6-8 combines with J gene TRBJ1-1, with unresolved D. Trimming cost V 5 bases and J 4 bases, with 11 bases left between them. The CDR3 extends over 13 amino acids. In germline, CDR1 is MNHGY, CDR2 SAAAGT. The chain's CDR3 is CASSPVGSTEAFF. CDR3 sequence (DNA): TGTGCCAGCAGTCCTGTTGGGAGCACTGAAGCTTTCTTT.

The rearrangement joins TRBV6-1 to TRBJ1-4; D is possibly TRBD1 (6 bases). The CDR3 is 15 amino acids. Germline V gene sequence: CDR1 MNHNS, CDR2 SASEGT. V lost 5 bases to trimming and J lost 7 bases, with 17 bases between them. CDR3 sequence: CASSLNPGQAEKLFF. DNA for the CDR3: TGTGCCAGCAGTCTCAACCCGGGACAAGCTGAAAAACTGTTTTTT.

This clone has at least ten counts. The chain employs TRBV6-6 and TRBJ1-4; 8 bases are a match to TRBD1. Germline V gene lookup returns CDR1 MNHNY and CDR2 SVGAGI (reference sequence). CDR3 size: 15 residues. V trimming: 2 bases; J trimming: 6 bases; junction bases outside the gene matches: 5. The CDR3 is CASSYPGQADEKLFF. CDR3 DNA sequence: TGTGCCAGCAGTTACCCGGGACAGGCGGATGAAAAACTGTTTTTT.

This clone was observed a handful of times. V and J are TRBV5-4 and TRBJ2-7; 11 bases are a match to TRBD2. V trimming: 4 bases; J trimming: 4 bases; junction bases outside the gene matches: 4. Germline lookup yields CDR1 SGHNT and CDR2 YYREEE (reference sequence). The CDR3 sequence is 14 residues long. The CDR3 sequence is CASSITSGSYEQYF. CDR3 nucleotide sequence: TGTGCCAGCAGCATCACTAGCGGGAGTTACGAGCAGTACTTC.

The chain carries TRBV19 and TRBJ2-7; D not certain. The CDR3 length is 13 residues. V lost 5 bases and J lost 6, with 14 bases in between. Per the germline V gene, CDR1 is LNHDA and CDR2 is SQIVND (reference sequence). CDR3 in amino acids: CASSPPGVGEQYF. CDR3 coding DNA: TGTGCCAGTAGTCCACCAGGTGTGGGCGAGCAGTACTTC.

V and J are TRBV19 and TRBJ1-5, with D possibly matching TRBD1 (6 bases). CDR3 length: 13 residues. In germline, CDR1 is LNHDA, CDR2 SQIVND (reference sequence). Trimming left V 9 bases short and J 11 bases short, with 20 bases between. The CDR3 nucleotides are TGTGCCAGCCTCAAAGGGGGGGAAGAAGCCCAGCATTTT. It is translated as CASLKGGEEAQHF.

This rearrangement joins TRBV7-2 to TRBJ2-7, with a possible D match to TRBD2 (5 bases). V was shortened by 5 bases and J by 3 bases, with 20 bases between the two germline ends. CDR1 and CDR2 (germline): SGHTA, FQGNSA. The CDR3 is 16 residues long. The CDR3 loop reads CASSQSGSLTNYEQYF. DNA of the CDR3: TGTGCCAGCAGCCAGTCGGGGTCTTTAACTAACTACGAGCAGTACTTC.

The chain has TRBV5-1 and TRBJ2-5; 7 bases agree with TRBD1. Germline CDR1 is SGHRS and CDR2 is YFSETQ. The CDR3 is 13 amino acids. The junction had 3 bases not matched to a gene; V was cut back by 5 bases and J by 2 bases. CDR3: CASRMTGQETQYF. The CDR3 DNA reads as TGCGCCAGCAGAATGACAGGGCAAGAGACCCAGTACTTC.

This clone has more than one count but fewer than ten. The rearrangement joins TRBV6-6 to TRBJ1-2; a weak D match, TRBD1 (6 bases). V lost 7 bases and J lost 4, with 22 bases in between. Germline assignment: CDR1 MNHNY and CDR2 SVGAGI (reference sequence). This CDR3 region has 16 residues. Here the CDR3 reads CASTTGYGSIFYGYTF. The CDR3 nucleotides read TGTGCCAGCACCACAGGGTACGGTTCGATCTTCTATGGCTACACCTTC.

This chain uses TRBV19 with TRBJ1-2, with 7 bases matching TRBD1. J gave up 1 base and V 4 bases, and 6 bases lay outside the gene matches. The length of the CDR3 is 15 residues. In germline, CDR1 is LNHDA, CDR2 SQIVND (reference sequence). CDR3 DNA sequence: TGTGCCAGTAGTAACCCGGGACAGTTTAACTATGGCTACACCTTC. Encoded protein: CASSNPGQFNYGYTF.

This chain joins TRBV11-2 and TRBJ1-4; weak D call: TRBD1 (6 bases). The CDR3 is 14 amino acids. V lost 4 bases, J lost 8 bases, and 14 bases lay in between. Germline assignment: CDR1 SGHAT and CDR2 FQNNGV. The DNA for the CDR3 is TGTGCCAGCAGCTATGGGGGGGCAGGGGAAAAACTGTTTTTT. Translating gives CASSYGGAGEKLFF. The full variable domain, with the rest looked up from reference TRBV11-2 and TRBJ1-4, is EAGVAQSPRYKIIEKRQSVAFWCNPISGHATLYWYQQILGQGPKLLIQFQNNGVVDDSQLPKDRFSAERLKGVDSTLKIQPAKLEDSAVYLCASSYGGAGEKLFFGSGTQLSVL.

Here the CDR3 DNA reads TGTGCCAGCAGCTTATCGGCTAGCGGGAGGACTGAGCAGTTCTTC. This encodes CASSLSASGRTEQFF. The genes are TRBV7-2 and TRBJ2-1; TRBD2 aligns across 11 bases. Germline CDR1 SGHTA, CDR2 FQGNSA. V shed 2 bases and J 9 bases; nucleotides not matched to a gene: 6. This CDR3 region has 15 residues.

This clone was found a few times. CDR3 amino acids: CASSPVGQVTDTQYF. The CDR3 nucleotides read TGTGCCAGCTCACCGGTTGGTCAGGTCACAGATACGCAGTATTTT. This sequence joins TRBV18 and TRBJ2-3; the D is unclear. Trimming stripped 3 bases from V and 2 bases from J, with 12 bases between. Germline V gene data show CDR1 as KGHSH and CDR2 as LQKENI. CDR3 size: 15 residues.

This CDR3 reads CASSQGLVPYEQYF. The CDR3 DNA sequence: TGCGCCAGCAGCCAAGGACTAGTTCCCTACGAGCAGTACTTC. The chain combines TRBV4-1 with TRBJ2-7; D is perhaps TRBD2 (6 bases). In germline, CDR1 is MGHRA, CDR2 YSYEKL. Deletions cut 1 base from V and 2 bases from J, with 9 bases between. The CDR3 extends over 14 amino acids.

V gene TRBV11-2 combines with J gene TRBJ2-7, with TRBD2 matching over 13 bases. Trimming at V came to 5 bases and at J to 6 bases, leaving 7 bases not matched to a gene. Germline loops: CDR1 SGHAT, CDR2 FQNNGV. The CDR3 length is 15 residues. Here the CDR3 DNA reads TGTGCCAGCAGCACCAGGACTAGCGGGAGCCCCGAGCAGTACTTC. This translates into CASSTRTSGSPEQYF.

In this sample, this clone turned up a few times. This chain connects TRBV4-1 to TRBJ1-4; TRBD1 matches at 9 bases. From germline, CDR1 is MGHRA and CDR2 YSYEKL. This CDR3 contains 13 residues. The J segment lost 8 bases and the V segment lost 6 bases, leaving 4 bases of the junction unmatched. The CDR3 spells CASRGQGTEKLFF. CDR3 nucleotides: TGCGCCAGCAGGGGACAGGGCACAGAAAAACTGTTTTTT.

The chain joins TRBV27 to TRBJ2-2; tentatively, D is TRBD2 (6 bases). The CDR3 runs to 15 residues. CDR1 and CDR2 (germline): MNHEY, SMNVEV (reference sequence). The V gene lost 6 bases and the J gene lost 1 base, with 12 bases spanning the gap. The CDR3 DNA is TGTGCCAGCAGCGTGGGACTCCTGAACACCGGGGAGCTGTTTTTT. It encodes CASSVGLLNTGELFF.

The CDR3 reads CAWSLLDTIYF. The DNA of the CDR3 is TGTGCCTGGAGTCTACTGGACACCATATATTTT. V is TRBV30 and J is TRBJ1-3, with no clear D. Germline values: CDR1 GTSNPN, CDR2 SVGIG (reference sequence). V was cut by 2 bases and J by 8 bases, with 7 bases left in between. CDR3 length: 11 amino acids.

This clone appeared a single time. The chain has TRBV28 and TRBJ2-7; no firm D call. Germline V gives CDR1 MDHEN, CDR2 SYDVKM. The CDR3 has 14 amino acids. V dropped 2 bases and J dropped 9 bases, with 17 bases sitting between them. The chain's CDR3 is CASSLGVEKAGQYF. Written as DNA, the CDR3 is TGTGCCAGCAGTTTAGGTGTGGAGAAGGCCGGGCAGTACTTC.

This CDR3 is CATSRETVYEQYF. CDR3 sequence (DNA): TGTGCCACCAGCAGAGAGACAGTCTACGAGCAGTACTTC. The chain recombines TRBV15 with TRBJ2-7; D is perhaps TRBD1 (5 bases). V gave up 0 bases and J gave up 3 bases, with 6 bases separating them. This CDR3 is 13 amino acids long. Germline CDR1 and CDR2: LNHNV and YYDKDF (reference sequence).